The 25 T cell receptor beta chains below come from one sample, sequenced in a study of control samples from healthy donors and cancer patients (dated by TCRdb to 2018 to 2020). The library was obtained by the immunoSEQ multiplex PCR assay. TCRdb holds this immuneACCESS table with in-frame rearrangements only. Some clones are missing; in checked studies, unresolved V genes explain under half, and the rest has no known cause. Present in this sample are approximately 86,000 clones, around nine tenths of which were seen just once. Around 20% of the sample is in the top ten clones. Sequenced input: blood. Source of these receptors: a man aged 30-40 years in good health.

The rearrangement links TRBV29-1 to TRBJ2-7, with D possibly matching TRBD2 (6 bases). Between the trimmed V and J ends, which lost 1 base and 6 bases, there was a span of 10 bases. This CDR3 is 12 amino acids long. Germline CDR1 is SQVTM and CDR2 is ANQGSEA. CDR3 amino acids: CSVEGLGGEQYV. CDR3 bases: TGCAGCGTTGAAGGGTTGGGAGGCGAGCAGTACGTC.

This sequence joins TRBV5-6 and TRBJ1-1; D is undetermined. Trimming removed 0 bases at V and 2 bases at J, with 11 bases between. Germline V lookup: CDR1 SGHDT, CDR2 YYEEEE. The CDR3 has 15 amino acids. CDR3 residues: CASSLDVKSNTEAFF. CDR3 in DNA: TGTGCCAGCAGCTTGGACGTTAAATCAAACACTGAAGCTTTCTTT. Variable domain in full (rest from reference TRBV5-6 and TRBJ1-1): DAGVTQSPTHLIKTRGQQVTLRCSPKSGHDTVSWYQQALGQGPQFIFQYYEEEERQRGNFPDRFSGHQFPNYSSELNVNALLLGDSALYLCASSLDVKSNTEAFFGQGTRLTVV.

V usage is TRBV5-6 and J usage is TRBJ1-6, with unresolved D. Trimming removed 2 bases from V and 3 bases from J, with 15 bases in between. The CDR3 length is 17 residues. The germline V gene has CDR1 SGHDT and CDR2 YYEEEE. The CDR3: CASSFGGGFGYNSPLHF. In DNA, the CDR3 is TGTGCCAGCAGCTTCGGTGGAGGCTTCGGCTATAATTCACCCCTCCACTTT.

The chain carries TRBV27 and TRBJ1-5; D not certain. This CDR3 region has 13 residues. CDR1 is MNHEY, CDR2 SMNVEV, per germline (reference sequence). Trimming left V 6 bases short and J 6 bases short, with 12 bases between. The CDR3 loop reads CASSPASAQPQHF. CDR3 DNA sequence: TGTGCCAGCAGCCCGGCGTCTGCTCAGCCCCAGCATTTT.

This clone is a singleton in its sample. This chain joins TRBV27 and TRBJ2-7, with a weak D call TRBD2 (6 bases). The CDR3 length is 14 residues. Germline CDR1 is MNHEY and CDR2 is SMNVEV (reference sequence). V shed 5 bases and J shed 2 bases, with 13 bases lying between them. The CDR3 loop reads CASSPWRGTYEQYF. CDR3 sequence (DNA): TGTGCCAGCAGTCCTTGGAGGGGTACCTACGAGCAGTACTTC.

The chain is built from TRBV30 and TRBJ1-6; D gene uncertain. The CDR3 length is 14 residues. Trimming took 0 bases from V and 4 from J, leaving 7 bases between them. CDR1 and CDR2 (germline): GTSNPN, SVGIG (reference sequence). DNA of the CDR3: TGTGCCTGGAGTGTAGGTCTTTATAATTCACCCCTCCACTTT. Translating it yields CAWSVGLYNSPLHF.

CDR3 amino acids: CASSTYRGPAFF. The CDR3 region has the DNA TGTGCCAGCAGCACATACAGGGGACCAGCTTTCTTT. The chain uses TRBV9 and TRBJ1-1; 7 positions agree with TRBD1. Germline trimming cut 4 bases from V and 10 bases from J; bases unmatched to any gene: 7. Germline V gives CDR1 SGDLS, CDR2 YYNGEE. This CDR3 is built from 12 residues.

This chain links TRBV20-1 with TRBJ1-1, with unresolved D. Per the germline V gene, CDR1 is DFQATT and CDR2 is SNEGSKA (reference sequence). The CDR3 runs to 12 residues. V lost 3 bases to trimming and J lost 1 base, with 6 bases between them. The chain's CDR3 is CSASGRNTEAFF. In DNA form, the CDR3 reads TGCAGTGCTAGTGGGAGGAACACTGAAGCTTTCTTT.

This chain connects TRBV6-5 to TRBJ2-7; 7 nucleotides agree with TRBD1. There are 16 residues in the CDR3. CDR1 MNHEY and CDR2 SVGAGI come from the germline V gene. The trim removed 0 bases at V and 0 bases at J, leaving 5 bases unmatched. The CDR3 loop reads CASSYSQGQFSYEQYF. The CDR3, as DNA: TGTGCCAGCAGTTACTCACAGGGACAGTTCTCCTACGAGCAGTACTTC.

In its sample, this clone was seen a few times. This rearrangement joins TRBV11-2 to TRBJ1-1; 7 bases are shared with TRBD1. The CDR3 has 13 amino acids. V was pared by 5 bases and J by 2 bases, with 2 bases of the junction left unmatched. Germline CDR1 and CDR2: SGHAT and FQNNGV. The CDR3 DNA reads as TGTGCCAGCAGCCGACAGGGTAACACTGAAGCTTTCTTT. The encoded protein is CASSRQGNTEAFF.

V and J are TRBV27 and TRBJ2-1; 8 positions match TRBD2. Germline trimming cut 2 bases from V and 3 bases from J; bases unmatched to any gene: 9. This CDR3 region has 17 residues. The germline V gene encodes CDR1 MNHEY and CDR2 SMNVEV (reference sequence). The CDR3 spells CASSLGSGGPDYNEQFF. In DNA, the CDR3 is TGTGCCAGCAGTTTAGGGTCGGGGGGGCCGGACTACAATGAGCAGTTCTTC.

This clone appeared a few times. This chain uses TRBV10-3 with TRBJ1-3, with 9 nucleotides matching TRBD1. The CDR3 runs to 15 residues. The V gene end was trimmed by 0 bases and the J gene end by 8 bases; junction bases not matched to a gene: 5. Germline-derived CDR1 and CDR2 are ENHRY and SYGVKD. Written as DNA, the CDR3 is TGTGCCATCAGTGAGTCGGACAGGGGAATGGACACCATATATTTT. This translates into CAISESDRGMDTIYF.

The chain joins TRBV25-1 to TRBJ1-5, with D possibly TRBD1 on 6 matching bases. Trimming took 4 bases from V and 2 from J, leaving 12 bases between them. Germline V CDR1 and CDR2: MGHDK, SYGVNS. This CDR3 comprises 15 residues. CDR3 nucleotide sequence: TGTGCCAGCAGTGGGGGGGGCAAGGGCAATCAGCCCCAGCATTTT. Encoded protein: CASSGGGKGNQPQHF.

Remarks on this clone: One end of the junction does not line up with germline, which may come from a read error. This chain uses TRBV27 with TRBJ1-2, with a tentative D call TRBD1 (6 bases). CDR1 is MNHEY, CDR2 SMNVEV, per germline (reference sequence). The CDR3 spans 14 residues. The CDR3 DNA follows: TGTGCCAGCAGTCCGCATCACAGGGAAGATGGCTGCACCTTC. Its protein product is CASSPHHREDGCTF.

The chain combines TRBV12-5 with TRBJ1-2; TRBD1 aligns across 11 bases. CDR1 and CDR2 (germline): LGHNT, FRNRAP. This CDR3 contains 16 residues. V lost 6 bases and J lost 2; bases outside the gene matches: 8. Here the CDR3 DNA reads TGTGCTAGTGGGAAAACCGGGACAGGGGGGAACTATGGCTACACCTTC. It specifies CASGKTGTGGNYGYTF.

The V gene is TRBV4-1, the J gene TRBJ2-1; TRBD2 aligns across 7 bases. J was trimmed by 2 bases and V by 0 bases; bases with no gene match: 4. Looked up from germline, CDR1 is MGHRA and CDR2 is YSYEKL. The CDR3 covers 16 residues. Here the CDR3 DNA reads TGCGCCAGCAGCCAAGAGTGGGGGGGGGCCTACAATGAGCAGTTCTTC. As protein: CASSQEWGGAYNEQFF.

The chain couples TRBV11-2 to TRBJ2-1; no clear D gene. The CDR3 has 14 amino acids. The germline V gene encodes CDR1 SGHAT and CDR2 FQNNGV. Trimming pared 2 bases from V and 7 bases from J, leaving 12 bases between. CDR3 bases: TGTGCCAGCAGCTTATCCGCGAGCCGGAATGAGCAGTTCTTC. This codes for CASSLSASRNEQFF.

This clone is a singleton in its sample. V usage is TRBV7-3 and J usage is TRBJ2-7; D is possibly TRBD2 (6 bases). V lost 2 bases, J lost 5 bases, and 13 bases lay in between. Germline loops: CDR1 SGHTA, CDR2 FQGTGA. The CDR3 sequence is 14 residues long. The CDR3 nucleotides are TGTGCCAGCAGCTTAGGGGGGACCCCACACGAGCAGTACTTC. Translating gives CASSLGGTPHEQYF.

This clone was seen just once. This rearrangement joins TRBV4-1 to TRBJ2-5; TRBD2 is a possible D gene (5 bases). This CDR3 has 14 amino acids. V gave up 2 bases and J gave up 4 bases, with 11 bases separating them. Germline-derived CDR1 and CDR2 are MGHRA and YSYEKL. The CDR3 DNA is TGCGCCAGCAGCCAATACGCGGGCGGAGAGACCCAGTACTTC. Translating it yields CASSQYAGGETQYF.

CDR3 loop: CATSVHGGQETQYF. CDR3 coding DNA: TGTGCCACCAGTGTACACGGGGGGCAAGAGACCCAGTACTTC. The rearrangement joins TRBV24-1 to TRBJ2-5; 7 positions match TRBD2. Germline loops: CDR1 KGHDR, CDR2 SFDVKD. The CDR3 sequence is 14 residues long. Losses at the gene ends were 5 bases for V and 2 bases for J; bases not matched to a gene: 4.

CDR3 region: CAWSVVRASNYGYTF. For the CDR3, the DNA is TGTGCCTGGAGTGTAGTACGGGCCTCTAACTATGGCTACACCTTC. The chain links TRBV30 to TRBJ1-2, with D uncertain. Germline CDR1 is GTSNPN and CDR2 is SVGIG (reference sequence). This CDR3 spans 15 amino acids. The V end lost 0 bases, the J end lost 0 bases, and 11 bases lay between the germline ends.

The V call is TRBV5-5, the J call TRBJ2-7; D tentatively reads TRBD1 or TRBD2 (5 bases each). V was shortened by 4 bases and J by 8 bases, with 31 bases between the two germline ends. The CDR3 is 18 amino acids. Germline V lookup: CDR1 SGHKS, CDR2 YYEKEE (reference sequence). The CDR3 loop is CASSPGPAGTLNLGKQYF. Written as DNA, the CDR3 is TGTGCCAGCAGCCCTGGTCCAGCCGGGACCCTAAATTTAGGGAAGCAGTACTTC.

The chain recombines TRBV11-2 with TRBJ2-3, with TRBD2 matching over 11 bases. The CDR3 has 15 residues. V lost 6 bases, J lost 3 bases, and 5 bases stayed unmatched. Germline V lookup: CDR1 SGHAT, CDR2 FQNNGV. The CDR3 is CASSVLAGGTDTQYF. The CDR3 DNA is TGTGCCAGCAGTGTTCTAGCGGGGGGAACAGATACGCAGTATTTT.

This clone has more than one count but fewer than ten. V is TRBV7-9 and J is TRBJ1-2, with 10 bases aligning to TRBD1. Germline CDR1 SEHNR, CDR2 FQNEAQ (reference sequence). The J segment lost 6 bases and the V segment lost 1 base, leaving 2 bases of the junction unmatched. This CDR3 is 14 amino acids long. CDR3 sequence: CASSLVTGGNGYTF. The CDR3, as DNA: TGTGCCAGCAGCTTAGTGACAGGGGGCAATGGCTACACCTTC.

This clone was seen a single time. The V and J genes are TRBV11-3 and TRBJ2-3, with D perhaps matching TRBD1 (6 bases). The V and J ends lost 2 bases and 3 bases respectively, with 9 bases between them. Germline CDR1 and CDR2: SGHNT and YENEEA. This CDR3 has 14 residues. CDR3 amino acids: CASSLSQGTDTQYF. The CDR3 bases are TGTGCCAGCAGCTTATCCCAGGGGACAGATACGCAGTATTTT.